These 21 T cell receptor beta chains came from one sample sequenced in a study of T-cell memory formation after mild COVID-19. TCRdb re-derived calls from the 5' RACE reads in MiXCR, one entry per CDR3 protein. Here the sample spans some 600,000 distinct CDR3 sequences, around 16% being singletons. The sequencing input was PBMCs or a T cell subset sorted from them (not recorded which). All receptors derive from an adult woman who had mild COVID-19 (a few samples of this study predate the infection). Cell type and time point are not known.

This chain joins TRBV4-1 and TRBJ1-1; 7 bases are shared with TRBD1. The CDR3 is 16 amino acids. CDR1 and CDR2 (germline): MGHRA, YSYEKL. V lost 0 bases, J lost 3 bases, and 7 bases stayed unmatched. In nucleotides, the CDR3 is TGCGCCAGCAGCCAAGATTTCGGGCAGGGGGACACTGAAGCTTTCTTT. Residues: CASSQDFGQGDTEAFF.

The chain has TRBV1 and TRBJ2-7. TRBV1 is marked as a pseudogene. The CDR3 consists of 15 residues. CDR3 amino acids: CTSSHTLGTAYEQYF. The DNA of the CDR3 is TGCACCAGCAGCCACACACTTGGTACAGCCTACGAGCAGTACTTC.

The rearrangement joins TRBV24-1 to TRBJ2-3, with D maybe TRBD1 (6 bases). CDR3 length equals 16 residues. Deletions cut 3 bases from V and 4 bases from J, with 16 bases between. Germline loops: CDR1 KGHDR, CDR2 SFDVKD. CDR3 loop: CATSDIGQGSSDTQYF. For the CDR3, the DNA is TGTGCCACCAGTGATATAGGTCAGGGGTCGTCAGATACGCAGTATTTT.

This clonotype was seen a single time. This chain uses TRBV27 with TRBJ2-3; D is unclear. Germline V lookup: CDR1 MNHEY, CDR2 SMNVEV (reference sequence). This CDR3 is 14 amino acids long. Trimming left V 2 bases short and J 2 bases short, with 8 bases between. The CDR3 reads CASSLIGYTDTQYF. As DNA, the CDR3 is TGTGCCAGCAGTTTAATAGGGTACACAGATACGCAGTATTTT.

The chain recombines TRBV20-1 with TRBJ2-7, with 9 bases aligning to TRBD2. The CDR3 spans 14 residues. Germline CDR1 reads DFQATT; CDR2 reads SNEGSKA (reference sequence). The V and J ends lost 1 base and 2 bases, in that order; junction bases with no gene match: 3. The CDR3 here is CSARAPSGTYEQYF. CDR3 DNA sequence: TGCAGTGCTAGAGCCCCTAGCGGGACCTACGAGCAGTACTTC.

This clonotype turned up a few times. This sequence joins TRBV27 and TRBJ2-7; D uncertain. This CDR3 has 13 amino acids. The germline gives CDR1 MNHEY, CDR2 SMNVEV (reference sequence). Trimming removed 2 bases at V and 6 bases at J, with 11 bases between. CDR3 loop: CASSLRVRLEQYF. In nucleotides, the CDR3 is TGTGCCAGCAGTTTACGGGTACGCCTCGAGCAGTACTTC.

The J gene is TRBJ1-2, the V gene TRBV12-3 or TRBV12-4; the D gene is possibly TRBD1 (5 bases). This CDR3 spans 13 amino acids. The V end lost 6 bases, the J end lost 14 bases, and 22 bases lay between the germline ends. Here the CDR3 DNA reads TGTGCCAGCAGACCTGCACCCACACAGGAATTGACCTTC. This codes for CASRPAPTQELTF.

This clonotype came up a few times. This chain uses TRBV24-1 with TRBJ2-3; D may match TRBD1 or TRBD2 (5 bases each). The CDR3 covers 13 residues. Germline CDR1 KGHDR, CDR2 SFDVKD. V lost 8 bases, J lost 2 bases, and 10 bases lay in between. In DNA, the CDR3 is TGTGCCACCACGGGGACCATCACAGATACGCAGTATTTT. Protein product: CATTGTITDTQYF.

In this sample, this clonotype turned up many times. One end of the junction varies from germline; a read error may be responsible. The chain links TRBV5-1 to TRBJ1-2; D not resolved. Germline assignment: CDR1 SGHRS and CDR2 YFSETQ. This CDR3 region has 12 residues. The CDR3 DNA is TGTGCCAGCAGCTTTCAAGGTGATGGCTACACCTTC. Its translation: CASSFQGDGYTF. Supplemented by reference TRBV5-1 and TRBJ1-2, the full variable domain reads KAGVTQTPRYLIKTRGQQVTLSCSPISGHRSVSWYQQTPGQGLQFLFEYFSETQRNKGNFPGRFSGRQFSNSRSEMNVSTLELGDSALYLCASSFQGDGYTFGSGTRLTVV.

The V and J genes are TRBV5-1 and TRBJ1-2; D is possibly TRBD1 (5 bases). Germline V gene sequence: CDR1 SGHRS, CDR2 YFSETQ. Trimming removed 4 bases from V and 0 bases from J, with 13 bases in between. CDR3 size: 15 residues. The CDR3 here is CASSPWDRANYGYTF. For the CDR3, the DNA is TGCGCCAGCAGCCCCTGGGACCGAGCTAACTATGGCTACACCTTC.

This clonotype was recorded a few times. V is TRBV12-3 or TRBV12-4 and J is TRBJ2-5, with TRBD1 identical over 10 bases. This CDR3 contains 16 residues. V was pared by 4 bases and J by 7 bases, with 12 bases of the junction left unmatched. For the CDR3, the DNA is TGTGCCAGCAGTTCGGACAGGGGGTTGGGTTCAGCGACCCAGTACTTC. Translated: CASSSDRGLGSATQYF.

This clonotype was detected only a few times. The CDR3 coding sequence is TGTGCCAGCAGCCAACTAGGGGCTAGGGACGAGCAGTACTTC. Translating it yields CASSQLGARDEQYF. The rearrangement joins TRBV3-1 to TRBJ2-7, with a tentative D call TRBD1 (5 bases). The CDR3 has 14 amino acids. V shed 2 bases and J shed 5 bases, with 13 bases lying between them. Germline CDR1 LGHDT, CDR2 YNNKEL (reference sequence).

The chain uses TRBV12-3 or TRBV12-4 and TRBJ1-2, with TRBD1 matching over 8 bases. The ends lost 6 bases at V and 4 bases at J; junction bases unmatched: 7. The length of the CDR3 is 14 residues. CDR3 nucleotide sequence: TGTGCCAGCAGCAGGACAGGGCAGAGCTATGGCTACACCTTC. Its translation: CASSRTGQSYGYTF.

This rearrangement joins TRBV4-1 to TRBJ2-2, with D maybe TRBD2 (5 bases). The CDR3 sequence is 14 residues long. CDR1 is MGHRA, CDR2 YSYEKL, per germline. V was clipped by 0 bases and J by 7 bases, with 9 bases between them. This CDR3 reads CASSQEHGIGELFF. The CDR3 coding sequence is TGCGCCAGCAGCCAAGAGCACGGGATCGGGGAGCTGTTTTTT.

The J gene is TRBJ2-5, the V gene TRBV20-1; no definite D call. Germline values: CDR1 DFQATT, CDR2 SNEGSKA (reference sequence). This CDR3 comprises 15 residues. V lost 3 bases and J lost 0, with 14 bases in between. The CDR3 is CSARGLRTYQETQYF. DNA of the CDR3: TGCAGTGCTAGGGGTCTGAGGACGTACCAAGAGACCCAGTACTTC.

This clonotype was observed a handful of times. The chain has TRBV12-3 or TRBV12-4 and TRBJ2-7; D uncertain. The CDR3 is made up of 12 amino acids. V was clipped by 6 bases and J by 6 bases, with 12 bases between them. The CDR3 sequence is CASSTPTAEQYF. CDR3 sequence (DNA): TGTGCCAGCAGCACTCCTACCGCCGAGCAGTACTTC.

The V and J genes are TRBV29-1 and TRBJ2-1, with D possibly TRBD2 on 5 matching bases. The ends were cut back, 4 bases at V and 9 bases at J, with 13 bases in the middle. Germline V CDR1 and CDR2: SQVTM, ANQGSEA. The CDR3 sequence is 12 residues long. In nucleotides, the CDR3 is TGCAGCGTTGTTTTAGCGTCGGTTGAGCAGTTCTTC. It encodes CSVVLASVEQFF.

V is TRBV18 and J is TRBJ2-7, with D perhaps being TRBD1 or TRBD2 (6 bases each). This CDR3 has 16 amino acids. Germline CDR1 is KGHSH and CDR2 is LQKENI. The ends were cut back, 3 bases at V and 3 bases at J, with 18 bases in the middle. CDR3 sequence reads: CASSPSWGARDYEQYF. For the CDR3, the DNA is TGTGCCAGCTCACCGTCATGGGGGGCGCGGGACTACGAGCAGTACTTC.

This sequence joins TRBV29-1 and TRBJ1-2; 10 positions agree with TRBD1. The junction had 4 bases not matched to a gene; V was cut back by 6 bases and J by 3 bases. In germline, CDR1 is SQVTM, CDR2 ANQGSEA. The length of the CDR3 is 13 residues. CDR3 DNA: TGCAGCGTCGGACAGGGGGGAGACTATGGCTACACCTTC. This translates into CSVGQGGDYGYTF.

This sequence joins TRBV4-1 and TRBJ1-3; D gene uncertain. CDR3 length equals 16 residues. The V and J ends lost 0 bases and 4 bases respectively, with 13 bases between them. CDR1 MGHRA and CDR2 YSYEKL come from the germline V gene. The CDR3 loop is CASSQDRLGSGNTIYF. For the CDR3, the DNA is TGCGCCAGCAGCCAAGATCGGCTAGGCTCGGGAAACACCATATATTTT.

The sample holds many counts of this clonotype. The V gene is TRBV5-5, the J gene TRBJ1-4, with D perhaps TRBD1 (6 bases). V was cut by 4 bases and J by 5 bases, with 18 bases left in between. CDR3 length: 16 residues. Germline CDR1 and CDR2: SGHKS and YYEKEE (reference sequence). CDR3 nucleotides: TGTGCCAGCAGCCGGCAATACACAGGGTCCAATGAAAAACTGTTTTTT. This codes for CASSRQYTGSNEKLFF.